This T cell receptor (beta chain) emerged from a study of patients and donors after allogeneic stem cell transplantation. Germline-derived CDR1 and CDR2 are MNHNS and SASEGT. The CDR3 is 15 amino acids. Trimming stripped 7 bases from V and 1 base from J, with 16 bases between. MiXCR, applied by TCRdb to the RT-PCR reads, yields one record per CDR3 protein. The sample holds 800,000 to 1,000,000 distinct CDR3 sequences, approximately 19% seen once. This chain uses TRBV6-1 with TRBJ1-1; the D is unclear. Source material: blood, either unsorted or a sorted T cell fraction (not recorded which). This clonotype was obtained from a human donor who was either an allogeneic HSCT recipient or a stem cell or donor lymphocyte infusion donor (not recorded which). It is not recorded whose cells these are; they may come from a transplant donor. CDR3: CASIPGSAGNTEAFF. The CDR3 bases are TGTGCCAGCATCCCGGGATCGGCCGGGAACACTGAAGCTTTCTTT.